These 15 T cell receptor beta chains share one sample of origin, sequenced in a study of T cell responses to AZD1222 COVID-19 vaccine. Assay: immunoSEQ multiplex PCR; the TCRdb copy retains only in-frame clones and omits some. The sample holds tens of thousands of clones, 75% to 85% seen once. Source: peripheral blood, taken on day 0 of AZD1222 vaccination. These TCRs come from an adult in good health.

The CDR3 region has the DNA TGTGCCAGCAGGGGCGGGACGGCTGACTACGAGCAGTACTTC. This gives the protein CASRGGTADYEQYF. This chain links TRBV6-5 with TRBJ2-7, with D perhaps TRBD2 (6 bases). V lost 6 bases, J lost 3 bases, and 15 bases lay in between. From germline, CDR1 is MNHEY and CDR2 SVGAGI. CDR3 length equals 14 residues.

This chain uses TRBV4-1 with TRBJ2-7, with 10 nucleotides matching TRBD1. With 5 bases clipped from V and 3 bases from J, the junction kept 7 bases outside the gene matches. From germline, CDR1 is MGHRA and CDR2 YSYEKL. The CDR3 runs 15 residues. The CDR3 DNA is TGCGCCAGCAGCGTAGGACAGGGGGACTTCTACGAGCAGTACTTC. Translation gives CASSVGQGDFYEQYF.

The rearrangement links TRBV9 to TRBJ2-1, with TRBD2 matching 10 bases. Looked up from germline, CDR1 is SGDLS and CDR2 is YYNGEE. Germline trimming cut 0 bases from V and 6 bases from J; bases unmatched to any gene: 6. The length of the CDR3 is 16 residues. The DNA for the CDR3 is TGTGCCAGCAGCGTAGGGCTAGCGGGAGTAGGCAATGAGCAGTTCTTC. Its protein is CASSVGLAGVGNEQFF.

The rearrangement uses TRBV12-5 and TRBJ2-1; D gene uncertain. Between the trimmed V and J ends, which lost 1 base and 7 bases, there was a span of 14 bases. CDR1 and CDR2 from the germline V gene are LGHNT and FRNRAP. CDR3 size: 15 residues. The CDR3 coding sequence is TGTGCTAGTGGTTTGGGGCCCCACTCTGGAAATGAGCAGTTCTTC. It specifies CASGLGPHSGNEQFF.

The CDR3 nucleotides are TGTGCCAGCAGTGAAGCGCCCCAGGGAGTCGGCTACACCTTC. Protein product: CASSEAPQGVGYTF. The chain joins TRBV6-1 to TRBJ1-2, with D perhaps matching TRBD1 (5 bases). The CDR3 covers 14 residues. Per germline, CDR1 MNHNS and CDR2 SASEGT. V was cut by 0 bases and J by 8 bases, with 13 bases left in between.

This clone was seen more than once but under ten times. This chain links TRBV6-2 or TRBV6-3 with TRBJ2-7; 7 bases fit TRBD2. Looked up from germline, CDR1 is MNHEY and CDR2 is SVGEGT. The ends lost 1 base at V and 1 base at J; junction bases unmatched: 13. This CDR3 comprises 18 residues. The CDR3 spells CASSYLVQRGRTSYEQYF. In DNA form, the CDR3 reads TGTGCCAGCAGTTACTTGGTACAGCGGGGACGGACTTCCTACGAGCAGTACTTC.

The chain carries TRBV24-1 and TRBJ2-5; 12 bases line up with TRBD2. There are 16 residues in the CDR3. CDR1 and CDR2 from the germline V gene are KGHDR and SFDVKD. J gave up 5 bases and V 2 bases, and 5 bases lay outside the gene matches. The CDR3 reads CATSDYGLAGIETQYF. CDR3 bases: TGTGCCACCAGTGATTACGGACTAGCGGGGATCGAGACCCAGTACTTC.

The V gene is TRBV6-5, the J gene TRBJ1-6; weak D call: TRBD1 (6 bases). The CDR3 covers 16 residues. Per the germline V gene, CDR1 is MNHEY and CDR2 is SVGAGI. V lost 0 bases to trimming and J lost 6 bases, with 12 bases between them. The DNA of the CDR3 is TGTGCCAGCAGTTACTCTTACGGGACAATTAATTCACCCCTCCACTTT. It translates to CASSYSYGTINSPLHF.

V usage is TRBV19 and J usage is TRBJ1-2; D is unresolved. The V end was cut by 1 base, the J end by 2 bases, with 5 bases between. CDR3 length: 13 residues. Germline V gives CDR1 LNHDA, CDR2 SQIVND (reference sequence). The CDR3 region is CASSIGRNYGYTF. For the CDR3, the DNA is TGTGCCAGTAGTATAGGTCGGAACTATGGCTACACCTTC.

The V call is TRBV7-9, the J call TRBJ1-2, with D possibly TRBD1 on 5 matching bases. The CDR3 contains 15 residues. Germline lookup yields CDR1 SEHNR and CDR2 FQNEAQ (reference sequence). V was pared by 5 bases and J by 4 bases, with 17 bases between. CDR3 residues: CASSPRGRDLYGYTF. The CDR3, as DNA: TGTGCCAGCAGCCCTAGGGGACGGGACCTCTATGGCTACACCTTC.

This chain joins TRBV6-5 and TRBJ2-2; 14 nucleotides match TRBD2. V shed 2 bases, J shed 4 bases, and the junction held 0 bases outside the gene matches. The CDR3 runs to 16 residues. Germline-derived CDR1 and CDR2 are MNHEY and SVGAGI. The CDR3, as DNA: TGTGCCAGCAGTTACGGGACTAGCGGGGGCACCGGGGAGCTGTTTTTT. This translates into CASSYGTSGGTGELFF.

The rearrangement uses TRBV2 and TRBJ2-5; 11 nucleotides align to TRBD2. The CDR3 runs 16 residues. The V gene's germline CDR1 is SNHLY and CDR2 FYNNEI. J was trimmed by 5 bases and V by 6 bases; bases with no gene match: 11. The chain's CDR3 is CASRTIAGGPGETQYF. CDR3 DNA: TGTGCCAGCAGGACGATAGCGGGGGGGCCGGGGGAGACCCAGTACTTC.

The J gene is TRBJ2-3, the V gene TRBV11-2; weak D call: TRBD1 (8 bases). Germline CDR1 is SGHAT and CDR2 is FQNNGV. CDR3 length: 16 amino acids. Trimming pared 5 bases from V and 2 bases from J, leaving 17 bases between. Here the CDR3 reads CASSRRTGRDTDTQYF. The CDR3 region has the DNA TGTGCCAGCAGCCGACGGACAGGGAGGGACACAGATACGCAGTATTTT.

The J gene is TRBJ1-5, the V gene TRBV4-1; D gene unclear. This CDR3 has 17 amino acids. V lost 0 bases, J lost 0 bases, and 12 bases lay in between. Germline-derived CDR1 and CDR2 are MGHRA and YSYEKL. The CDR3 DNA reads TGCGCCAGCAGCCAAGAACGAGGTTCCCTTAGCAATCAGCCCCAGCATTTT. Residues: CASSQERGSLSNQPQHF.

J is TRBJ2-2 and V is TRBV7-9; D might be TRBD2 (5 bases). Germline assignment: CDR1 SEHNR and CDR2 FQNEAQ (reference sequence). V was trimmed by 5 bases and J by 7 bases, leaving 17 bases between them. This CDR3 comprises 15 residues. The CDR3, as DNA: TGTGCCAGCAGCGTCTTAGCGAGTAAGGGCGGGGAGCTGTTTTTT. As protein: CASSVLASKGGELFF.